The 13 T cell receptor beta chains below all came from one sample that was sequenced in a study of T cells in Graves' hyperthyroidism and ophthalmopathy. Amplified TCR beta CDR3 regions came from RNA transcripts. Initially, a first-round RT-PCR of the TCR CDR3 employed the HTBI primer set. MiXCR was run by TCRdb on the multiplex PCR reads, yielding one entry per CDR3 protein. The sample has under 700,000 distinct CDR3 sequences; 15% to 20% are singletons. The sequencing sample was made of blood. The receptors originated from a woman between 18 and 29 years old with Graves' hyperthyroidism.

This clonotype was recorded many times. The rearrangement links TRBV5-1 to TRBJ2-7, with D possibly matching TRBD1 (6 bases). The ends were cut back, 7 bases at V and 3 bases at J, with 17 bases in the middle. The CDR3 totals 14 residues. Germline lookup yields CDR1 SGHRS and CDR2 YFSETQ. The DNA of the CDR3 is TGCGCCAGCTCAGGTGCGGGCAGGGGCTACGAGCAGTACTTC. This gives the protein CASSGAGRGYEQYF. The full variable domain, in which reference TRBV5-1 and TRBJ2-7 provide the parts outside the CDR3, is KAGVTQTPRYLIKTRGQQVTLSCSPISGHRSVSWYQQTPGQGLQFLFEYFSETQRNKGNFPGRFSGRQFSNSRSEMNVSTLELGDSALYLCASSGAGRGYEQYFGPGTRLTVT.

The chain is built from TRBV30 and TRBJ1-2; weak D call: TRBD1 (6 bases). The CDR3 extends over 13 amino acids. V was pared by 2 bases and J by 4 bases, with 11 bases between. Germline-derived CDR1 and CDR2 are GTSNPN and SVGIG (reference sequence). CDR3 residues: CAWSQGGSYGYTF. CDR3 nucleotides: TGTGCCTGGAGTCAAGGGGGAAGCTATGGCTACACCTTC.

There are many counts of this clonotype. The chain carries TRBV20-1 and TRBJ2-1; 8 bases fit TRBD2. CDR3 size: 17 residues. Germline CDR1 and CDR2: DFQATT and SNEGSKA (reference sequence). The trim removed 5 bases at V and 0 bases at J, leaving 12 bases unmatched. The CDR3 is CSAPTSERQLSYNEQFF. The DNA of the CDR3 is TGCAGTGCTCCGACTAGCGAGAGACAACTCTCCTACAATGAGCAGTTCTTC.

This rearrangement joins TRBV28 to TRBJ1-3; TRBD1 aligns across 7 bases. The V gene end was trimmed by 8 bases and the J gene end by 4 bases; junction bases not matched to a gene: 11. The length of the CDR3 is 15 residues. Germline loops: CDR1 MDHEN, CDR2 SYDVKM. CDR3 DNA: TGTGCCAGCCGAAACAGGGGTCCAAGCGGAAACACCATATATTTT. Residues: CASRNRGPSGNTIYF.

This clonotype was observed many times. The chain couples TRBV2 to TRBJ2-7; D may be TRBD1 (5 bases). This CDR3 comprises 12 residues. Germline V gene sequence: CDR1 SNHLY, CDR2 FYNNEI. Trimming shortened V by 7 bases and J by 9 bases, and 16 bases separated the two germline ends. The CDR3 is CASNRRFQGQYF. The CDR3 region has the DNA TGTGCCAGCAACCGACGGTTCCAGGGGCAGTACTTC.

The genes are TRBV6-2 or TRBV6-3 and TRBJ2-6; D is possibly TRBD1 or TRBD2 (5 bases each). V dropped 1 base and J dropped 0 bases, with 13 bases sitting between them. This CDR3 region has 18 residues. The V gene's germline CDR1 is MNHEY and CDR2 SVGEGT. CDR3: CASSYWGRDTSGANVLTF. CDR3 coding DNA: TGTGCCAGCAGTTACTGGGGACGGGATACCTCTGGGGCCAACGTCCTGACTTTC.

This clonotype was counted between two and nine times. This chain links TRBV5-1 with TRBJ2-3; unclear D gene. The CDR3 totals 15 residues. Germline V gene sequence: CDR1 SGHRS, CDR2 YFSETQ. The V and J ends lost 0 bases and 4 bases respectively, with 12 bases between them. This chain's CDR3 is CASSLGQRHPDTQYF. The CDR3 coding sequence is TGCGCCAGCAGCTTGGGGCAGAGACATCCAGATACGCAGTATTTT.

There are many counts of this clonotype. The J gene is TRBJ1-1, the V gene TRBV6-1; TRBD1 matches 7 bases. The CDR3 covers 12 residues. Per germline, CDR1 MNHNS and CDR2 SASEGT. Trimming cost V 6 bases and J 3 bases; bases outside gene matches: 1. The CDR3 loop reads CASSDRDTEAFF. CDR3 nucleotides: TGTGCCAGCAGCGACAGGGACACTGAAGCTTTCTTT.

There are a few counts of this clonotype. V is TRBV20-1 and J is TRBJ2-1; 9 nucleotides agree with TRBD2. The germline gives CDR1 DFQATT, CDR2 SNEGSKA (reference sequence). The CDR3 runs 14 residues. Unmatched junction bases numbered 6, after V lost 5 bases and J lost 4 bases. In DNA form, the CDR3 reads TGCAGTGCTCAAAGCGGGGGGCCTTACAATGAGCAGTTCTTC. It yields the protein CSAQSGGPYNEQFF.

Written as DNA, the CDR3 is TGTGCCAGCAGTGAAGGGTTGTTTGGGGGACTAGCGGGAGTCGATGAGCAGTTCTTC. Protein product: CASSEGLFGGLAGVDEQFF. The V call is TRBV2, the J call TRBJ2-1; the match to TRBD2 covers 14 bases. The V gene end was trimmed by 1 base and the J gene end by 8 bases; junction bases not matched to a gene: 13. From germline, CDR1 is SNHLY and CDR2 FYNNEI. The CDR3 is made up of 19 amino acids.

The rearrangement uses TRBV18 and TRBJ2-5, with D unresolved. This CDR3 region has 15 residues. Trimming cost V 3 bases and J 0 bases, with 11 bases left between them. Per germline, CDR1 KGHSH and CDR2 LQKENI. The CDR3 DNA follows: TGTGCCAGCTCACCCTCGGCTGGGAACCAAGAGACCCAGTACTTC. It translates to CASSPSAGNQETQYF. Complete variable domain (other parts from reference TRBV18 and TRBJ2-5): NAGVMQNPRHLVRRRGQEARLRCSPMKGHSHVYWYRQLPEEGLKFMVYLQKENIIDESGMPKERFSAEFPKEGPSILRIQQVVRGDSAAYFCASSPSAGNQETQYFGPGTRLLVL.

This clonotype has just a few counts. This chain joins TRBV5-4 and TRBJ2-7; 12 bases align to TRBD1. Germline-derived CDR1 and CDR2 are SGHNT and YYREEE (reference sequence). This CDR3 comprises 14 residues. V dropped 3 bases and J dropped 6; count of bases not matched to a gene: 4. CDR3 protein: CASSSRDRGPEQYF. For the CDR3, the DNA is TGTGCCAGCAGCTCCCGGGACAGGGGGCCCGAGCAGTACTTC.

This clonotype has just one count. Being one base from a much bigger clone, this may be a read error. The rearrangement uses TRBV7-2 and TRBJ2-5; weak D call: TRBD2 (5 bases). Germline V CDR1 and CDR2: SGHTA, FQGNSA. This CDR3 region has 15 residues. The CDR3 bases are TGTGCCAGCACCTCCGTGGAGGAATTCCAAGAGGCCCAGTACTTC. Translated: CASTSVEEFQEAQYF.